The 20 T cell receptor beta chains below all came from one sample that was sequenced in a study of shared clonotypes between healthy human individuals. Generated by immunoSEQ multiplex PCR, the TCRdb table keeps only in-frame clones and is missing some. Found here are over 400,000 clones, over 75% of them singletons; the top ten hold more than 9.5%. Specimen: PBMCs. Receptor source: a woman aged 35 to 49 in good health. Some clones in this sample may be carry-over from other donors' samples.

The chain is built from TRBV4-1 and TRBJ2-3; D is perhaps TRBD2 (5 bases). V was cut by 0 bases and J by 5 bases, with 12 bases left in between. The CDR3 runs 15 residues. Germline CDR1 reads MGHRA; CDR2 reads YSYEKL. In DNA, the CDR3 is TGCGCCAGCAGCCAAGAAACTAGTTTGGTAGATACGCAGTATTTT. Translation: CASSQETSLVDTQYF.

In the case of this clone: It is likely a read error: a sequence one base away is far more abundant. This chain joins TRBV25-1 and TRBJ1-1; 7 bases are a match to TRBD1. The CDR3 is 13 residues long. Looked up from germline, CDR1 is MGHDK and CDR2 is SYGVNS. V dropped 5 bases and J dropped 4; count of bases not matched to a gene: 4. CDR3 DNA: TGTGCCAGCAGTCCCAGGGGGAGCACTGAAGCTTTCTTT. Translation: CASSPRGSTEAFF.

This clone turned up a few times. V is TRBV6-1 and J is TRBJ1-1; tentatively, D is TRBD1 (5 bases). Trimming stripped 6 bases from V and 8 bases from J, with 16 bases between. The V gene's germline CDR1 is MNHNS and CDR2 SASEGT. CDR3 length: 13 amino acids. For the CDR3, the DNA is TGTGCCAGCAGACTGGACACTATACTGGAAGCTTTCTTT. As protein: CASRLDTILEAFF.

The V call is TRBV7-3, the J call TRBJ1-4; 8 nucleotides match TRBD1. Unmatched junction bases numbered 5, after V lost 5 bases and J lost 3 bases. Germline CDR1 reads SGHTA; CDR2 reads FQGTGA. The CDR3 length is 15 residues. The CDR3 loop is CASSPGTGPNEKLFF. The CDR3 DNA reads as TGTGCCAGCAGCCCAGGGACAGGCCCTAATGAAAAACTGTTTTTT.

This clone was recorded once. The CDR3 DNA follows: TGTGCCAGCTCACCACAAGGCGGGAGAGGGGTAGACTACAATGAGCAGTTCTTC. Residues: CASSPQGGRGVDYNEQFF. The gene calls are TRBV18 and TRBJ2-1; TRBD2 aligns across 7 bases. Losses at the gene ends were 1 base for V and 3 bases for J; bases not matched to a gene: 12. Germline CDR1 reads KGHSH; CDR2 reads LQKENI. This CDR3 comprises 18 residues.

About this clone: A far larger clone is one nucleotide away, so this likely arose from a read error. The CDR3: CASRPPSGRSHGQYF. The CDR3 DNA sequence: TGTGCCAGCAGACCCCCAAGCGGGAGATCGCACGGGCAGTACTTC. This rearrangement joins TRBV6-5 to TRBJ2-5, with TRBD2 matching over 8 bases. J lost 11 bases, V lost 6 bases, and 17 bases had no gene match. Germline-derived CDR1 and CDR2 are MNHEY and SVGAGI. The CDR3 is 15 amino acids.

The chain links TRBV5-1 to TRBJ2-1; 11 bases line up with TRBD2. CDR3 length equals 17 residues. Unmatched junction bases numbered 5, after V lost 0 bases and J lost 3 bases. CDR1 SGHRS and CDR2 YFSETQ come from the germline V gene. The CDR3 bases are TGCGCCAGCAGCTTGGCCGCTAGCGGGGGGATCTACAATGAGCAGTTCTTC. This gives the protein CASSLAASGGIYNEQFF. Filled out from reference TRBV5-1 and TRBJ2-1, the complete variable domain reads KAGVTQTPRYLIKTRGQQVTLSCSPISGHRSVSWYQQTPGQGLQFLFEYFSETQRNKGNFPGRFSGRQFSNSRSEMNVSTLELGDSALYLCASSLAASGGIYNEQFFGPGTRLTVL.

The V call is TRBV29-1, the J call TRBJ1-1; 7 bases are shared with TRBD1. Germline CDR1 reads SQVTM; CDR2 reads ANQGSEA. V trimming: 6 bases; J trimming: 4 bases; junction bases outside the gene matches: 2. CDR3 length: 11 amino acids. CDR3 coding DNA: TGCAGCGTCGGGACAGCCACTGAAGCTTTCTTT. Translating gives CSVGTATEAFF. Combining the CDR3 with reference TRBV29-1 and TRBJ1-1 gives the whole variable domain SAVISQKPSRDICQRGTSLTIQCQVDSQVTMMFWYRQQPGQSLTLIATANQGSEATYESGFVIDKFPISRPNLTFSTLTVSNMSPEDSSIYLCSVGTATEAFFGQGTRLTVV.

J is TRBJ2-7 and V is TRBV7-2, with 11 nucleotides matching TRBD2. V lost 7 bases to trimming and J lost 1 base; unmatched junction nucleotides: 6. CDR3 length: 15 residues. Germline V CDR1 and CDR2: SGHTA, FQGNSA. The CDR3 DNA follows: TGTGCCAGCACCCTTGGGACTAGCGGATCCTACGAGCAGTACTTC. Its translation: CASTLGTSGSYEQYF.

The CDR3 here is CASSQEIGIAKTQYF. As DNA, the CDR3 is TGCGCCAGCAGCCAAGAAATCGGGATAGCAAAGACCCAGTACTTC. The genes are TRBV4-1 and TRBJ2-5; D might be TRBD2 (5 bases). With 0 bases removed from V and 6 bases from J, the gap between germline ends came to 14 bases. Looked up from germline, CDR1 is MGHRA and CDR2 is YSYEKL. The CDR3 loop spans 15 amino acids.

The V gene is TRBV7-3, the J gene TRBJ2-1; unclear D gene. The V gene lost 2 bases and the J gene lost 6 bases, with 8 bases spanning the gap. The CDR3 loop spans 13 amino acids. Germline values: CDR1 SGHTA, CDR2 FQGTGA. The CDR3 loop is CASSLGQLNEQFF. The CDR3 nucleotides read TGTGCCAGCAGCTTAGGCCAGCTCAATGAGCAGTTCTTC.

J is TRBJ1-5 and V is TRBV10-2; D uncertain. The CDR3 runs 15 residues. Trimming cost V 2 bases and J 7 bases, with 15 bases left between them. The germline V gene encodes CDR1 WSHSY and CDR2 SAAADI. The CDR3 is CASSERGGIGQPQHF. DNA for the CDR3: TGCGCCAGCAGTGAGAGAGGAGGGATCGGCCAGCCCCAGCATTTT.

In its sample, this clone was seen a few times. The chain carries TRBV18 and TRBJ1-2, with D possibly matching TRBD1 (6 bases). V gave up 6 bases and J gave up 8 bases, with 22 bases separating them. The length of the CDR3 is 15 residues. Germline-derived CDR1 and CDR2 are KGHSH and LQKENI. In DNA form, the CDR3 reads TGTGCCAGCTCCCCTAACAGGGACGGCGGAAGCGGCTACACCTTC. Translating gives CASSPNRDGGSGYTF. The variable domain in full, with the rest retrieved from reference TRBV18 and TRBJ1-2, is NAGVMQNPRHLVRRRGQEARLRCSPMKGHSHVYWYRQLPEEGLKFMVYLQKENIIDESGMPKERFSAEFPKEGPSILRIQQVVRGDSAAYFCASSPNRDGGSGYTFGSGTRLTVV.

About this clone: This probably arose from a read error, given a far larger clone one base away. The chain has TRBV7-6 and TRBJ1-5, with unresolved D. Germline CDR1 reads SGHVS; CDR2 reads FNYEAQ. The CDR3 spans 14 residues. The CDR3 nucleotides read TGTGCCAGCAGCTTAGGGGGTAGCAATCAGCCCCATCATTTT. It yields the protein CASSLGGSNQPHHF.

The chain recombines TRBV5-1 with TRBJ1-2; 8 bases agree with TRBD1. From germline, CDR1 is SGHRS and CDR2 YFSETQ. The CDR3 contains 14 residues. The ends lost 6 bases at V and 7 bases at J; junction bases unmatched: 11. CDR3 in amino acids: CASTLNPGGSGYTF. The CDR3 nucleotides read TGCGCCAGCACCCTAAACCCAGGGGGCTCTGGCTACACCTTC.

CDR3 coding DNA: TGTGCCAGCAGCCGAAGCGGGACAAGCAATGAGCAGTTCTTC. It encodes CASSRSGTSNEQFF. The V gene is TRBV5-6, the J gene TRBJ2-1; tentative D call: TRBD2 (7 bases). The germline V gene has CDR1 SGHDT and CDR2 YYEEEE. V lost 4 bases and J 6 bases, leaving 14 bases between the germline ends. The CDR3 is 14 residues long.

About this clone: Possible read error: a much larger clone is one base away. This sequence joins TRBV7-7 and TRBJ2-3; 7 bases are a match to TRBD1. Germline loops: CDR1 SSHAT, CDR2 FNYEAQ (reference sequence). The CDR3 has 16 residues. CDR3 loop: CASSSGTAGCTDTQYF. The CDR3 DNA reads TGTGCTAGCAGTTCAGGGACAGCCGGCTGCACAGATACGCAGTATTTT.

This clone was observed a handful of times. It may be a read error: a sequence one base away is much more abundant. The chain employs TRBV5-1 and TRBJ1-1; 7 nucleotides match TRBD1. The V and J ends lost 0 bases and 4 bases, in that order; junction bases with no gene match: 0. The germline CDR1 and CDR2 sequences are SGHRS and YFSETQ. This CDR3 is built from 13 residues. CDR3 DNA sequence: TGCGCCAGCAGCTTGGACAGGGGCACTGAAGCTTTCTTT. Translation gives CASSLDRGTEAFF.

This clone was detected many times. The chain has TRBV28 and TRBJ2-1; 7 bases fit TRBD1. This CDR3 is built from 17 residues. Germline V gene lookup returns CDR1 MDHEN and CDR2 SYDVKM. V shed 5 bases, J shed 0 bases, and the junction held 10 bases outside the gene matches. The CDR3 region has the DNA TGTGCCAGCAGTCCAACACAGGGGCGAAGCTCCTACAATGAGCAGTTCTTC. Translated: CASSPTQGRSSYNEQFF.

The CDR3 DNA reads TGTGCCAGCAGCGTAGACAGGGGAAACACTGAAGCTTTCTTT. This gives the protein CASSVDRGNTEAFF. The rearrangement uses TRBV6-4 and TRBJ1-1, with 8 bases that match TRBD1. Germline CDR1 is MRHNA and CDR2 is SNTAGT. The CDR3 length is 14 residues. V gave up 6 bases and J gave up 2 bases; unmatched junction bases: 5.